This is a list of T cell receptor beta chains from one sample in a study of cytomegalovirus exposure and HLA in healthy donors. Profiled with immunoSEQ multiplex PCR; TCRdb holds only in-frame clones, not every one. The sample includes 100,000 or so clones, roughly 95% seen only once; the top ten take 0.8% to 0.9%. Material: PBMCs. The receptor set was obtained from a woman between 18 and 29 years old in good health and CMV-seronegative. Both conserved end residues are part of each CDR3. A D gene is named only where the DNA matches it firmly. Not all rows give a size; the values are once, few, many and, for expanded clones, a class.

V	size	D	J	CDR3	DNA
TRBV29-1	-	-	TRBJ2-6	CSVMIGGNSGANVLTF	TGCAGCGTCATGATAGGCGGAAACTCTGGGGCCAACGTCCTGACTTTC
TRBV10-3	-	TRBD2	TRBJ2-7	CASRGTSGRASYEQYF	TGTGCCAGCCGAGGGACTAGCGGGAGGGCCTCCTACGAGCAGTACTTC
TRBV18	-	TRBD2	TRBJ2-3	CASSPMGTSGTSTDTQYF	TGTGCCAGCTCACCAATGGGGACTAGCGGAACTAGCACAGATACGCAGTATTTT
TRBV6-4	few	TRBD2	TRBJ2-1	CASSDSLAGGHEQFF	TGTGCCAGCAGTGACTCACTAGCGGGGGGGCATGAGCAGTTCTTC
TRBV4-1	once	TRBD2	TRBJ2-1	CASGRTSGTNEQFF	TGCGCCAGCGGAAGGACTAGCGGGACTAATGAGCAGTTCTTC
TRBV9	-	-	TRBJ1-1	CASSVGGLSGEAFF	TGTGCCAGCAGCGTAGGCGGGTTGTCGGGTGAAGCTTTCTTT
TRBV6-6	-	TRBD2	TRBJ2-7	CASSPRPGRAYEQYF	TGTGCCAGCAGTCCCCGTCCCGGGAGGGCCTACGAGCAGTACTTC
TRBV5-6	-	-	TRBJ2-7	CASSLTGTYEQYF	TGTGCCAGCAGCTTGACAGGGACCTACGAGCAGTACTTC
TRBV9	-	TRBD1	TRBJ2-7	CASSVGTGLSYEQYF	TGTGCCAGCAGCGTAGGGACAGGCCTCTCCTACGAGCAGTACTTC
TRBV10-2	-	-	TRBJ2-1	CASSEKEQNEQFF	TGCGCCAGCAGTGAGAAGGAGCAAAATGAGCAGTTCTTC
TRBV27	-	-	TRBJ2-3	CASSWSQGRADTQYF	TGTGCCAGCAGTTGGTCCCAGGGGAGGGCAGATACGCAGTATTTT
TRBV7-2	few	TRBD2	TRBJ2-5	CASSPGRGDRVETQYF	TGTGCCAGCAGCCCGGGCCGGGGGGATCGGGTAGAGACCCAGTACTTC
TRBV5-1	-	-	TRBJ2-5	CASSLLGVQETQYF	TGCGCCAGCAGCTTGTTAGGAGTCCAAGAGACCCAGTACTTC
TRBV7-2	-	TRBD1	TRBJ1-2	CASSQRRQGVVSGYTF	TGTGCCAGCAGCCAAAGGCGACAGGGGGTTGTAAGTGGCTACACCTTC
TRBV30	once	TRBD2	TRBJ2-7	CAWSWRAIQRQRRGYEQYF	TGTGCCTGGAGTTGGAGGGCTATTCAAAGGCAGCGGCGGGGGTACGAGCAGTACTTC
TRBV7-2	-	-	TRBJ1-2	CASSLDTGIYGYTF	TGTGCCAGCAGCTTAGATACAGGCATCTATGGCTACACCTTC
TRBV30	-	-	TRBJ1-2	CAWRRGGSGYTF	TGTGCCTGGAGGCGGGGCGGATCCGGCTACACCTTC
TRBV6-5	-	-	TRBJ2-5	CASGREFKGETQYF	TGTGCCAGCGGTCGGGAGTTTAAGGGGGAGACCCAGTACTTC
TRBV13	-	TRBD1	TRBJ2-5	CASSSRLQGEQETQYF	TGTGCCAGCAGCTCCCGTCTACAGGGGGAACAAGAGACCCAGTACTTC
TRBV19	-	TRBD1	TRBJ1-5	CASRARTGAGGNQPQHF	TGTGCCAGTAGGGCGAGGACAGGGGCGGGGGGCAATCAGCCCCAGCATTTT
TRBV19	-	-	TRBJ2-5	CASSPGTLLQETQYF	TGTGCCAGTAGTCCAGGGACTCTCCTCCAAGAGACCCAGTACTTC
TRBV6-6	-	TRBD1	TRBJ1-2	CASREGGAYGYTF	TGTGCCAGCAGGGAAGGGGGCGCCTATGGCTACACCTTC
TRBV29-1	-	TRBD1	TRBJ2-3	CSVGDRGGSTDTQYF	TGCAGCGTTGGGGACAGGGGGGGAAGCACAGATACGCAGTATTTT
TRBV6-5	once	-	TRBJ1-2	CASSYSRNGNYGYTF	TGTGCCAGCAGTTACTCGCGGAACGGAAACTATGGCTACACCTTC
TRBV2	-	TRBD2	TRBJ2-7	CASSGGLAGVEQYF	TGTGCCAGCAGTGGAGGACTAGCGGGAGTCGAGCAGTACTTC
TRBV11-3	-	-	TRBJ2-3	CASSLGHSTDTQYF	TGTGCCAGCAGCTTAGGACACTCAACAGATACGCAGTATTTT
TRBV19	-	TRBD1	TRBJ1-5	CASSRAGGVGNQPQHF	TGTGCCAGTAGTAGAGCAGGGGGTGTCGGCAATCAGCCCCAGCATTTT
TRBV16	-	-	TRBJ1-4	CASSQGRNEKLFF	TGTGCCAGCAGCCAGGGGAGGAATGAAAAACTGTTTTTT
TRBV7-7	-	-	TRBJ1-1	CASSLGPRGEAFF	TGTGCTAGCAGCTTAGGGCCTCGGGGTGAAGCTTTCTTT
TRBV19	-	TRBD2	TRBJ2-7	CASSMWRLSGRTEQYF	TGTGCCAGTAGTATGTGGCGCCTCAGCGGGAGGACCGAGCAGTACTTC
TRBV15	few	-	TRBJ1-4	CATSANPWNEKLFF	TGTGCCACCAGCGCTAATCCCTGGAATGAAAAACTGTTTTTT
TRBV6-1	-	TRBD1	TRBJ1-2	CASSEKRQGPFYGYTF	TGTGCCAGCAGTGAAAAAAGACAGGGGCCATTTTATGGCTACACCTTC
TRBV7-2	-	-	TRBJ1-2	CASSDSSSNYGYTF	TGTGCCAGCAGCGACAGTTCCTCGAACTATGGCTACACCTTC
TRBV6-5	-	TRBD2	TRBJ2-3	CASSYGRGLVKDTQYF	TGTGCCAGCAGTTACGGCCGGGGACTAGTAAAGGATACGCAGTATTTT
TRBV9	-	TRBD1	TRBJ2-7	CASSGTGGGYEQYF	TGTGCCAGCAGCGGTACAGGGGGCGGCTACGAGCAGTACTTC
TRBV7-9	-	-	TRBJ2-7	CASSLVGAAYEQYF	TGTGCCAGCAGCTTAGTGGGCGCAGCCTACGAGCAGTACTTC
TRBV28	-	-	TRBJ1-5	CASSLMVGGSSQPQHF	TGTGCCAGCAGTTTAATGGTCGGGGGGAGTAGTCAGCCCCAGCATTTT
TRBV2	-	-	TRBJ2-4	CASSEGGISGNIQYF	TGTGCCAGCAGTGAAGGAGGCATTAGCGGAAACATTCAGTACTTC
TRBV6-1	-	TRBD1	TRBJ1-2	CASSGTGQGDRGYTF	TGTGCCAGCAGTGGTACCGGACAGGGAGACAGGGGCTACACCTTC
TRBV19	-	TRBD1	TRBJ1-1	CASSNTGGREAFF	TGTGCCAGTAGTAACACAGGGGGCCGTGAAGCTTTCTTT
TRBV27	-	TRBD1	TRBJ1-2	CASSTTLRDRGFATF	TGTGCCAGCAGTACAACTCTCCGGGACAGGGGATTCGCCACCTTC
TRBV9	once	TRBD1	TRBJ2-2	CASSARQGYTGELFF	TGTGCCAGCAGCGCACGACAGGGATACACCGGGGAGCTGTTTTTT
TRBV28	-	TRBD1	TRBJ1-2	CASTLGTGNGYTF	TGTGCCAGCACCCTCGGGACAGGGAATGGCTACACCTTC
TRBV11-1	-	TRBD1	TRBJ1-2	CASSIQGDYGYTF	TGTGCCAGCAGCATACAGGGGGACTATGGCTACACCTTC
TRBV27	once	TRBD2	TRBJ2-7	CASSLTSGSYEQYF	TGTGCCAGCAGTTTAACTAGCGGCTCCTACGAGCAGTACTTC
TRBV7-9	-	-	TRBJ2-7	CASSPGVTYEQYF	TGTGCCAGCAGCCCCGGGGTCACCTACGAGCAGTACTTC
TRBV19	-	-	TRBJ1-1	CASSIENLVVNTEAFF	TGTGCCAGTAGTATAGAAAATTTAGTGGTGAACACTGAAGCTTTCTTT
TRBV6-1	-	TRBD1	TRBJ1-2	CASSERQGTTFLPGGYTF	TGTGCCAGCAGTGAGAGACAGGGGACGACCTTTCTACCGGGTGGCTACACCTTC